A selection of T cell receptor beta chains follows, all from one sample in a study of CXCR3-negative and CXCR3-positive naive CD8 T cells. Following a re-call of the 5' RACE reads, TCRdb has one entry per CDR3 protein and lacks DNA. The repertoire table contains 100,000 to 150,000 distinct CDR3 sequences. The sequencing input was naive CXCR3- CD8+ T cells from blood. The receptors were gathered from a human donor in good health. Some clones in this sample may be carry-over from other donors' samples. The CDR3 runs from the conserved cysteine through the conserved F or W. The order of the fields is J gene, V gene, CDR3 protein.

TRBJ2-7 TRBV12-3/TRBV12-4 CASSLGLAVSYEQYF
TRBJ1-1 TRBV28 CASSLGRRGLPEAFF
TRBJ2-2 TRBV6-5 CASTPGPTTGELFF
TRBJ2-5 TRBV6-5 CASSEGSEETQYF
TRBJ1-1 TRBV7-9 CASSFGSSAQAAFF
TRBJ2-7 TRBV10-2 CASSESLGELYEPYF
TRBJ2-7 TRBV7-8 CASSPLPTYEQYF
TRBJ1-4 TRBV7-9 CASSLAHRVANEKLFF
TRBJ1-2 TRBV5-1 CASSLGTGAYGYTF
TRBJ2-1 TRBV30 CAWRDRGHNEQFF
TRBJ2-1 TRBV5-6 CASSPVWDSNEQFF
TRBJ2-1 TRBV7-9 CASSFSGGEQFF
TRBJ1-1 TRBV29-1 CSVDPSTVPGPRDTEAFF
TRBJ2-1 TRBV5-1 CASSLVPVSYNEQFF
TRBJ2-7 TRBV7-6 CASSLGGGQYF
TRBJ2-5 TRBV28 CASSLTSGKETQYF
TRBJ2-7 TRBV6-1 CASSGGTGADEQYF
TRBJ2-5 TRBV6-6 CASSWPGGETQYF
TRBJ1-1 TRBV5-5 CASSLVGEAEAFF
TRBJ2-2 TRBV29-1 CSAQSDTGELFF
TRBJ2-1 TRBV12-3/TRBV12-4 CASSFLDEQFF
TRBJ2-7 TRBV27 CASSLWGQGIHEQYF
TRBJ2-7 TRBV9 CASSVGDGGTYEQYF
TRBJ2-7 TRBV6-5 CASRYDASNSYEQYF
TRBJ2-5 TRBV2 CASKRTGLQETQYF
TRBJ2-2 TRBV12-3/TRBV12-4 CASSRDTSNTGELFF
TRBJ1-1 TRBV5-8 CASSLSITEAFF
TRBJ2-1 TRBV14 CASSQSTGEPYNEQFF
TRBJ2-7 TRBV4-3 CASSQDVRTRGPYEQYF
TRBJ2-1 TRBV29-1 CSVVSGVNAEQFF
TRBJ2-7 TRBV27 CASSLDRTRYEQYF
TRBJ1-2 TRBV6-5 CASSYGTGGSGYTF
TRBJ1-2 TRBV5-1 CASSFGESYGYTF
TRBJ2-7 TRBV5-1 CASSFGGLIYEQYF
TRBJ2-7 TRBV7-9 CASSPQGLSDEQYF
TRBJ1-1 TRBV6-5 CASIKTGNTEAFF
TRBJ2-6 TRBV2 CASSDGDSGANVLTF
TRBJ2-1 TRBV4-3 CACSQDRGNYNEQFF
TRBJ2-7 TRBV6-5 CASSWDSVYEQYF
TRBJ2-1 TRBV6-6 CASSPLAVPFNEQFF
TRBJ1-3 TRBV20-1 CSARAHRALDGNTIYF
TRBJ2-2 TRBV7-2 CASSLPGLAGELFF
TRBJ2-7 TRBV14 CASSQVTSLEQYF
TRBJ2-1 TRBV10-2 CASSERAYNEQFF
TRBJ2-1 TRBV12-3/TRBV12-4 CASSLRQYSYNEQFF
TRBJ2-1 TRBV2 CASSDPGNEQFF
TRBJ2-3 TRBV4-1 CASSQVDEGTDTQYF
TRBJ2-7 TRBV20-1 CSALGLAGDLGYEQYF
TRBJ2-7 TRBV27 CASSIQDGYEQYF